This T cell receptor beta chain was sequenced during a study of cytomegalovirus exposure and HLA in healthy donors. Looking at the study overall: In a later analysis, it was reported that the roughly 120 validation repertoires had been produced on the same platform as the 700 or so repertoires belonging to the first cohort. Study-level points and caveats: The study recorded 150 to 200 TCR beta chains that were cytomegalovirus-associated. Rarity characterized most TCR sequences, yet some public TCRs appeared in many donors.

Clones were sequenced by immunoSEQ multiplex PCR, and TCRdb holds only the in-frame ones, with some missing. The sample lists 190,000 or so clones; 84% were seen once. This CDR3 has 15 amino acids. V trimming: 1 base; J trimming: 1 base; junction bases outside the gene matches: 5. Per germline, CDR1 SGHRS and CDR2 YFSETQ. A note on this clone: The antigen is unknown.

The specimen was PBMCs. The chain couples TRBV5-1 to TRBJ2-7, with 7 bases lining up with TRBD2. The clonotype originates from a woman under 40 in good health and CMV-seropositive. The CDR3 protein is CASSLLAESSYEQYF. The CDR3 DNA is TGCGCCAGCAGCTTGCTAGCGGAATCATCCTACGAGCAGTACTTC.